The clone carrying this T cell receptor (beta chain) was seen a single time. HIV-negative, healthy adults without recent acute infections or vaccinations were the donors. This sample stems from a study of shared clonotypes between healthy human individuals. The CDR3 runs to 14 residues. V trimming: 3 bases; J trimming: 6 bases; junction bases outside the gene matches: 5. CDR1 is SGDLS, CDR2 YYNGEE, per germline. This table comes from immunoSEQ multiplex PCR, and its TCRdb copy is limited to in-frame clones, with some not included. The sample holds over 2 million clones, roughly 96% seen once. The chain combines TRBV9 with TRBJ2-1, with TRBD2 identical over 8 bases. This sequence originates from a man younger than 30 in good health. Sequencing was performed on naive CD4+ T cells sorted from blood. Subset noted: CD45RA+ positively selected. CDR3 in DNA: TGTGCCAGCAGCGCGGGACTAGGGGGCAATGAGCAGTTCTTC. Its translation is CASSAGLGGNEQFF.